The 15 T cell receptor beta chains listed next were all sequenced from one sample in a study of shared clonotypes between healthy human individuals (dated by TCRdb to about 2020). Library creation used the immunoSEQ multiplex PCR assay. What TCRdb holds here is the immuneACCESS table cut down to in-frame rearrangements. Part of the clones is not present; checked against another copy, under half of the missing clones reflect an unresolved V gene, and the others are unexplained. Recorded for this sample are about 2,500,000 clones; roughly nine tenths of them occurred a single time. Around 0.14% of the sample belongs to the ten largest clones. The sample taken for sequencing was naive CD4+ T cells sorted from blood. The cell subset or site label here, explained by the study, means: CD45RA+ positively selected. These receptors all come from a man in his late teens or twenties in good health.

The rearrangement links TRBV2 to TRBJ2-1; D unclear. This CDR3 is 11 amino acids long. Germline assignment: CDR1 SNHLY and CDR2 FYNNEI. Trimming removed 3 bases from V and 8 bases from J, with 5 bases in between. For the CDR3, the DNA is TGTGCCAGCAGTGATCTCCATGAGCAGTTCTTC. Residues: CASSDLHEQFF. The whole variable domain, filled in from reference TRBV2 and TRBJ2-1, reads EPEVTQTPSHQVTQMGQEVILRCVPISNHLYFYWYRQILGQKVEFLVSFYNNEISEKSEIFDDQFSVERPDGSNFTLKIRSTKLEDSAMYFCASSDLHEQFFGPGTRLTVL.

The chain employs TRBV7-2 and TRBJ2-1; D gene unclear. Trimming removed 4 bases from V and 4 bases from J, with 14 bases in between. The CDR3 extends over 15 amino acids. Germline V gives CDR1 SGHTA, CDR2 FQGNSA. The DNA of the CDR3 is TGTGCCAGCAGCTCCCCAGCTGGCCTTTACAATGAGCAGTTCTTC. As protein: CASSSPAGLYNEQFF.

The V gene is TRBV10-3, the J gene TRBJ1-3, with TRBD1 as a possible D gene (5 bases). Germline-derived CDR1 and CDR2 are ENHRY and SYGVKD. The CDR3 has 15 amino acids. V dropped 3 bases and J dropped 0 bases, with 9 bases sitting between them. The CDR3 here is CAISDRVNSGNTIYF. The CDR3, as DNA: TGTGCCATCAGTGACAGGGTTAACTCTGGAAACACCATATATTTT.

The gene calls are TRBV28 and TRBJ1-2; no definite D call. The germline CDR1 and CDR2 sequences are MDHEN and SYDVKM. Between the trimmed V and J ends, which lost 8 bases and 4 bases, there was a span of 8 bases. This CDR3 region has 11 residues. CDR3 DNA: TGTGCCAGCGGGTTCAGCTATGGCTACACCTTC. Translating it yields CASGFSYGYTF.

This sequence joins TRBV9 and TRBJ2-2; D is perhaps TRBD2 (6 bases). V lost 2 bases and J 0 bases, leaving 17 bases between the germline ends. Per germline, CDR1 SGDLS and CDR2 YYNGEE. The CDR3 totals 18 residues. The CDR3 coding sequence is TGTGCCAGCAGCGTTATGGCGGGGAGCCAAACGAACACCGGGGAGCTGTTTTTT. As protein: CASSVMAGSQTNTGELFF.

The CDR3 reads CASSEISKSTYEQYF. CDR3 in DNA: TGTGCCAGCAGTGAAATTAGTAAATCGACGTACGAGCAGTACTTC. The V call is TRBV25-1, the J call TRBJ2-7; no firm D call. Trimming removed 2 bases from V and 4 bases from J, with 15 bases in between. The germline V gene has CDR1 MGHDK and CDR2 SYGVNS. The CDR3 spans 15 residues.

V gene TRBV7-2 combines with J gene TRBJ2-7; D is possibly TRBD2 (6 bases). This CDR3 comprises 15 residues. CDR1 is SGHTA and CDR2 is FQGNSA in the germline V gene. V was clipped by 6 bases and J by 2 bases, with 17 bases between them. The DNA of the CDR3 is TGTGCCAGCAGGCAAGTGGGTAGCGGAGCCTACGAGCAGTACTTC. Amino acids: CASRQVGSGAYEQYF. Full variable domain (remainder filled in from reference TRBV7-2 and TRBJ2-7): GAGVSQSPSNKVTEKGKDVELRCDPISGHTALYWYRQSLGQGLEFLIYFQGNSAPDKSGLPSDRFSAERTGGSVSTLTIQRTQQEDSAVYLCASRQVGSGAYEQYFGPGTRLTVT.

This clone is a singleton in its sample. V is TRBV28 and J is TRBJ1-5; tentatively, D is TRBD1 (6 bases). The V and J ends lost 6 bases and 2 bases respectively, with 14 bases between them. The CDR3 consists of 15 residues. Germline V CDR1 and CDR2: MDHEN, SYDVKM. The CDR3 spells CASRDAGVGNQPQHF. CDR3 coding DNA: TGTGCCAGCAGGGATGCAGGGGTAGGCAATCAGCCCCAGCATTTT.

Turning to this clone: The same CDR3 also results from other DNA sequences found in this sample. The chain recombines TRBV30 with TRBJ1-1; D is uncertain. The ends were cut back, 2 bases at V and 5 bases at J, with 6 bases in the middle. CDR1 and CDR2 from the germline V gene are GTSNPN and SVGIG (reference sequence). This CDR3 has 11 residues. CDR3 in DNA: TGTGCCTGGAGTCCCCAAACTGAAGCTTTCTTT. This encodes CAWSPQTEAFF.

The rearrangement links TRBV6-5 to TRBJ2-7; D could derive from TRBD1 or TRBD2 (5 bases each). Germline V lookup: CDR1 MNHEY, CDR2 SVGAGI. The CDR3 contains 15 residues. V shed 5 bases and J shed 2 bases, with 16 bases lying between them. CDR3 sequence reads: CASSRGAKLPYEQYF. DNA for the CDR3: TGTGCCAGCAGTCGAGGGGCAAAGCTCCCCTACGAGCAGTACTTC.

A few counts support this clone. This sequence joins TRBV5-1 and TRBJ2-7; D perhaps matches TRBD2 (6 bases). Germline V gene data show CDR1 as SGHRS and CDR2 as YFSETQ. The CDR3 is 13 amino acids. V lost 4 bases, J lost 0 bases, and 8 bases lay in between. The CDR3 DNA follows: TGCGCCAGCAGCCGGGACTTCTCCTACGAGCAGTACTTC. As protein: CASSRDFSYEQYF. Filled out from reference TRBV5-1 and TRBJ2-7, the complete variable domain reads KAGVTQTPRYLIKTRGQQVTLSCSPISGHRSVSWYQQTPGQGLQFLFEYFSETQRNKGNFPGRFSGRQFSNSRSEMNVSTLELGDSALYLCASSRDFSYEQYFGPGTRLTVT.

This chain links TRBV5-4 with TRBJ1-4, with D uncertain. Between the trimmed V and J ends, which lost 3 bases and 2 bases, there was a span of 11 bases. The CDR3 runs to 15 residues. Germline V gene data show CDR1 as SGHNT and CDR2 as YYREEE (reference sequence). The CDR3 sequence: CASSSSGQTNEKLFF. Written as DNA, the CDR3 is TGTGCCAGCAGCTCCTCCGGGCAGACTAATGAAAAACTGTTTTTT.

With regard to this clone: The same CDR3 is also encoded by other DNA sequences in this sample. The chain employs TRBV19 and TRBJ1-5; D not resolved. Trimming left V 3 bases short and J 3 bases short, with 6 bases between. This CDR3 has 13 amino acids. Per germline, CDR1 LNHDA and CDR2 SQIVND (reference sequence). The CDR3 is CASSISVNQPQHF. The CDR3 nucleotides read TGTGCCAGTAGTATCTCGGTCAATCAGCCCCAGCATTTT.

V is TRBV2 and J is TRBJ2-5; the D is unclear. Trimming left V 2 bases short and J 0 bases short, with 7 bases between. The CDR3 contains 14 residues. The germline V gene encodes CDR1 SNHLY and CDR2 FYNNEI. CDR3 residues: CASSERQYQETQYF. CDR3 DNA: TGTGCCAGCAGTGAACGTCAATACCAAGAGACCCAGTACTTC.

In DNA form, the CDR3 reads TGTGCCAGCTCACCCGCCGCGCGTCCCACAGATACGCAGTATTTT. Protein product: CASSPAARPTDTQYF. This sequence joins TRBV18 and TRBJ2-3, with D hard to call. Germline V CDR1 and CDR2: KGHSH, LQKENI. Trimming took 3 bases from V and 2 from J, leaving 12 bases between them. The CDR3 extends over 15 amino acids.